This T cell receptor (beta chain) was recovered during a study of PD-1 blockade in classical Hodgkin lymphoma. Germline V CDR1 and CDR2: SGHAT, FQNNGV. Trimming pared 3 bases from V and 7 bases from J, leaving 11 bases between. The CDR3 is 13 amino acids. General observations from the study: Similar baseline diversity was found in complete responders and newly diagnosed patients. Newly diagnosed patients were reported to exhibit reduced baseline TCR diversity relative to healthy donors.

This clone showed up just a few times. What it binds is unknown. As to time point: cycle 4 day 1 (C4D1), after five to seven weeks of nivolumab. All trial patients relapsed after autologous stem cell transplantation. The data were produced by immunoSEQ multiplex PCR, yet TCRdb's version contains in-frame clones alone and is incomplete. Of approximately 38,000 clones listed, around 80% are singletons. The sequencing here drew on peripheral blood mononuclear cells (PBMCs), taken before the fourth cycle of nivolumab. This TCR derives from a human donor with classical Hodgkin lymphoma. The rearrangement joins TRBV11-2 to TRBJ2-3; no clear D. CDR3 coding DNA: TGTGCCAGCAGCTTCGGCTATCTGAATACGCAGTATTTT. Residues: CASSFGYLNTQYF.